This T cell receptor beta chain emerged from a study of cytomegalovirus exposure and HLA in healthy donors. Study outcomes and limitations: Later on, an analysis showed TCR association rates differing by HLA locus, with DRB1 the most and HLA-C the fewest. Sequencing likely caused a cluster of highly shared sequence variants. An analysis done earlier found most TCR beta V segments productive about 87% or about 30% of the time.

To note about this clone: What it binds is unknown.

Both 60 Vbeta primers and 13 Jbeta primers went into the PCR. TCRdb keeps only in-frame clones here, not all; method: immunoSEQ multiplex PCR. Its table records approximately 190,000 clones. The germline V gene has CDR1 KGHSH and CDR2 LQKENI. Losses at the gene ends were 6 bases for V and 7 bases for J; bases not matched to a gene: 11. CDR3 length: 16 amino acids. Material: PBMCs. This TCR derives from a boy younger than 18 in good health and CMV-seronegative. The rearrangement uses TRBV18 and TRBJ2-1, with 11 bases lining up with TRBD2. The CDR3 DNA sequence: TGTGCCAGCTCCCCCTCGACTAGCGGGGCCCGAAATGAGCAGTTCTTC. Translating gives CASSPSTSGARNEQFF.